This TCR beta chain was found in a study of human T cells and chemical hapten exposure. Study in general: Variation in per-sample TCR yields came mainly from small pooled library volume differences.

Individual cDNA molecules (in the library) carried attached unique molecular identifiers. Per the original methods: Across samples, TCR counts had a median of about 100,000 and ranged from about 23,224 to 700,000. TCRdb re-analysed the reads in MiXCR, keeping a single row per CDR3 protein. These V and J calls rely on TCRdb rather than the paper's analysis. In the table there are about 120,000 distinct CDR3 sequences, 6.5% to 10% of which are singletons. Study-wide points: TCRs above 1 in 1000 frequency did not change with DPC sensitization.

The length of the CDR3 is 15 residues. The junction had 6 bases not matched to a gene; V was cut back by 4 bases and J by 1 base. Germline loops: CDR1 MGHRA, CDR2 YSYEKL. The table lists this clonotype with a few counts. Its specificity is not known. Total RNA extraction was carried out from unfractionated whole blood. The TCR originated in a human donor in good health. Some clones in this sample may be carry-over from other donors' samples. Sequencing input: whole blood. The chain combines TRBV4-1 with TRBJ1-1, with 7 bases matching TRBD1. The CDR3 DNA reads as TGCGCCAGCAGCCTACCGGGACAGAGGAACACTGAAGCTTTCTTT. As protein: CASSLPGQRNTEAFF.